The present T cell receptor beta chain was sequenced within a study of blood T cell repertoires in COVID-19. Study-wide context: Sample material is recorded as cDNA or gDNA derived from T cells, B-cell-depleted T cells, or PBMCs.

CDR3 length: 11 amino acids. V was pared by 5 bases and J by 10 bases, with 9 bases between. Germline-derived CDR1 and CDR2 are SGHAT and FQDESV (reference sequence). In the original processing: Cell counts per sample came from amplifying reference gene primers. The assay was immunoSEQ multiplex PCR, and TCRdb's table has in-frame clones only and misses some. V and J calls and clone size are given by that table; D and trimming were obtained from the DNA. The sample lists under 50,000 clones; around four fifths were seen once. This clonotype was obtained from a man aged 70 or older with acute or convalescent COVID-19. Specimen: peripheral blood. The chain recombines TRBV11-1 with TRBJ2-1; D is unclear. The CDR3 region is CASSKTTEQFF. Here the CDR3 DNA reads TGTGCCAGCAGCAAGACAACCGAGCAGTTCTTC.